One and the same sample provided the 15 T cell receptor beta chains below, sequenced in a study of response to subunit inactivated influenza vaccine. TCRdb reanalysed the RT-PCR reads using MiXCR and keeps one entry per CDR3 protein. The sample records roughly 700,000 distinct CDR3 sequences, around 16% being singletons. Sample: PBMCs from blood, taken about 11 days after vaccination. The receptors come from a middle-aged man who received an inactivated influenza vaccine.

The V gene is TRBV28, the J gene TRBJ2-1; 7 positions agree with TRBD2. J lost 5 bases, V lost 4 bases, and 11 bases had no gene match. CDR3 length: 16 amino acids. Per the germline V gene, CDR1 is MDHEN and CDR2 is SYDVKM. CDR3: CASSSLGAGFNNEQFF. The CDR3 coding sequence is TGTGCCAGCAGTTCCCTCGGAGCGGGATTCAACAATGAGCAGTTCTTC.

In this sample, this clonotype turned up once. This chain uses TRBV6-2 or TRBV6-3 with TRBJ2-5, with 12 bases matching TRBD1. CDR3 length: 15 amino acids. The junction had 5 bases not matched to a gene; V was cut back by 4 bases and J by 5 bases. CDR1 is MNHEY and CDR2 is SVGEGT in the germline V gene. CDR3 bases: TGTGCCAGCAGTTGGGGACAGGGGGCGCGGGAGACCCAGTACTTC. Its protein is CASSWGQGARETQYF.

With regard to this clonotype: The junction and the germline gene differ at one end; a read error may be behind it. The chain is built from TRBV7-7 and TRBJ2-5; no clear D. Germline V CDR1 and CDR2: SSHAT, FNYEAQ (reference sequence). This CDR3 has 13 amino acids. Written as DNA, the CDR3 is TGTGCTAGCAGCGAACAAATGGAAGAGACCCAGTACTTC. Translating it yields CASSEQMEETQYF.

This clonotype was recorded a few times. The J gene is TRBJ2-1, the V gene TRBV6-1; 11 bases match TRBD2. The germline V gene encodes CDR1 MNHNS and CDR2 SASEGT. CDR3 length: 15 amino acids. V shed 1 base, J shed 5 bases, and the junction held 1 base outside the gene matches. CDR3 sequence: CASSEVGLADNEQFF. The CDR3 coding sequence is TGTGCCAGCAGTGAAGTGGGACTAGCGGACAATGAGCAGTTCTTC.

The V gene is TRBV20-1, the J gene TRBJ2-5, with D perhaps matching TRBD1 or TRBD2 (7 bases each). There are 16 residues in the CDR3. V dropped 4 bases and J dropped 2 bases, with 20 bases sitting between them. CDR1 DFQATT and CDR2 SNEGSKA come from the germline V gene (reference sequence). The CDR3 here is CSAMELREGQQETQYF. CDR3 sequence (DNA): TGCAGTGCTATGGAACTCAGGGAGGGACAGCAAGAGACCCAGTACTTC.

In its sample, this clonotype was seen a few times. In DNA, the CDR3 is TGTGCCAGCAGTTTCGCGGGGAGGGGAACTGAAGCTTTCTTT. Translating it yields CASSFAGRGTEAFF. This rearrangement joins TRBV12-3 or TRBV12-4 to TRBJ1-1, with a possible D match to TRBD1 (5 bases). This CDR3 spans 14 amino acids. Trimming left V 3 bases short and J 5 bases short, with 13 bases between.

The chain has TRBV6-2 or TRBV6-3 and TRBJ2-7; the D gene is possibly TRBD2 (5 bases). The V and J ends lost 10 bases and 1 base respectively, with 20 bases between them. The CDR3 extends over 15 amino acids. Germline CDR1 reads MNHEY; CDR2 reads SVGEGT. CDR3 DNA: TGTGCCACCCAACCCGGGCGGGTCCCATCCTACGAGCAGTACTTC. As protein: CATQPGRVPSYEQYF.

CDR3 sequence reads: CSGSGAYNEQFF. Here the CDR3 DNA reads TGCAGCGGCTCGGGAGCCTACAATGAGCAGTTCTTC. This sequence joins TRBV29-1 and TRBJ2-1; D may be TRBD2 (6 bases). The germline V gene encodes CDR1 SQVTM and CDR2 ANQGSEA. V lost 7 bases and J lost 2, with 9 bases in between. The CDR3 spans 12 residues.

This clonotype showed up just a few times. The chain joins TRBV5-1 to TRBJ2-1; D is possibly TRBD1 (5 bases). The germline V gene encodes CDR1 SGHRS and CDR2 YFSETQ. V was shortened by 4 bases and J by 0 bases, with 14 bases between the two germline ends. This CDR3 contains 16 residues. In DNA form, the CDR3 reads TGCGCCAGCAGCCCGGCGGCCAGGGCCTCCTACAATGAGCAGTTCTTC. Protein: CASSPAARASYNEQFF.

Many counts were recorded for this clonotype. V usage is TRBV12-3 or TRBV12-4 and J usage is TRBJ2-3; 12 bases match TRBD2. The CDR3 is 17 residues long. V dropped 5 bases and J dropped 0; count of bases not matched to a gene: 6. As DNA, the CDR3 is TGTGCCAGCAGTCTTCCTAGCGGGAGGGCCAGCACAGATACGCAGTATTTT. This translates into CASSLPSGRASTDTQYF.

This rearrangement joins TRBV11-2 to TRBJ2-2; D gene uncertain. This CDR3 contains 17 residues. Per germline, CDR1 SGHAT and CDR2 FQNNGV. V lost 5 bases and J lost 8, with 24 bases in between. The CDR3, as DNA: TGTGCCAGCAGCCCATTTGGAGCCCGAAAAGTGATAGGGGAGCTGTTTTTT. Its translation: CASSPFGARKVIGELFF.

J is TRBJ2-2 and V is TRBV20-1; tentative D call: TRBD1 (6 bases). Germline CDR1 reads DFQATT; CDR2 reads SNEGSKA (reference sequence). This CDR3 comprises 13 residues. V was trimmed by 5 bases and J by 4 bases, leaving 11 bases between them. CDR3 coding DNA: TGCAGTGCTCAGGACAGATTCACCGGGGAGCTGTTTTTT. As protein: CSAQDRFTGELFF.

The rearrangement links TRBV5-1 to TRBJ2-3; D not resolved. Germline CDR1 reads SGHRS; CDR2 reads YFSETQ. The CDR3 consists of 15 residues. V was clipped by 0 bases and J by 2 bases, with 10 bases between them. CDR3 nucleotides: TGCGCCAGCAGCTTGGCTAGGGCCGACACAGATACGCAGTATTTT. It codes for CASSLARADTDTQYF.

This clonotype was counted only a few times. The CDR3 sequence is CASSSLAGGRTGELFF. CDR3 DNA sequence: TGCGCCAGCAGCTCACTAGCGGGGGGCCGAACCGGGGAGCTGTTTTTT. The chain couples TRBV5-1 to TRBJ2-2; 12 bases align to TRBD2. V lost 3 bases and J lost 5; bases outside the gene matches: 5. The CDR3 is made up of 16 amino acids. CDR1 and CDR2 from the germline V gene are SGHRS and YFSETQ.

This chain uses TRBV3-1 with TRBJ2-1, with D possibly being TRBD1 or TRBD2 (5 bases each). The CDR3 spans 15 residues. V shed 6 bases and J shed 5 bases, with 17 bases lying between them. In germline, CDR1 is LGHDT, CDR2 YNNKEL (reference sequence). CDR3: CASRSGTGADNEQFF. The CDR3 nucleotides are TGTGCCAGCAGGTCTGGGACCGGGGCAGACAATGAGCAGTTCTTC.